Included here is one TCR beta chain sequence, with context. Assay: immunoSEQ multiplex PCR; the TCRdb copy retains only in-frame clones and omits some. The data show 200,000 or so clones, 88% seen once. This entry comes from a study of blood T cell repertoires in COVID-19. About the study: Sources were T cells, B-cell-depleted T cells, or PBMCs; the material itself was cDNA or gDNA.

CDR3 length: 15 residues. The junction had 5 bases not matched to a gene; V was cut back by 0 bases and J by 6 bases. Germline V CDR1 and CDR2: SGHTS, YDEGEE. Participants came from some 26 US areas, aged about 18 to 100 years. Assignment of participants to cohorts was predicated upon participant-reported clinical history. Either two negative PCRs, clearance, or symptom resolution qualified Cohort 3 donors as recovered. This clonotype was obtained from a woman aged 25 to 45 who had recovered from COVID-19. V is TRBV5-8 and J is TRBJ1-2; TRBD1 matches at 10 bases. The sample comprised PBMCs or T cells enriched from blood (not recorded which). The CDR3 region is CASSLGQGAWNGYTF. The CDR3, as DNA: TGTGCCAGCAGCTTGGGACAGGGGGCTTGGAATGGCTACACCTTC.